This TCR beta chain was recovered during a study of cytomegalovirus exposure and HLA in healthy donors. Study details: Earlier, some 180 million T cells were analyzed, and more than 100 million unique TCR beta sequences were found among them. Study-wide results and limits: Later analysis identified a missense DCLRE1C variant that was linked to TCR beta V- and J-gene trimming. TRBV6-2, TRBV6-3 and some other V segments were excluded as indistinguishable.

Points on this clone: As yet, its antigen is unknown.

The V and J ends lost 0 bases and 8 bases, in that order; junction bases with no gene match: 7. CDR3 length: 16 amino acids. Germline V gene sequence: CDR1 WSHSY, CDR2 SAAADI. Primers included in the PCR were 60 Vbeta and 13 Jbeta primers. Profiled with immunoSEQ multiplex PCR; TCRdb holds only in-frame clones, not every one. Among 200,000 or so clones listed, approximately 85% were seen once. The chain uses TRBV10-2 and TRBJ1-4; 9 bases agree with TRBD1. The source is a woman in her forties or fifties in good health and CMV-seropositive. Sequenced material: PBMCs. CDR3 DNA sequence: TGCGCCAGCAGTGAGTCTTGGGGGACAGGGATGGAAAAACTGTTTTTT. This sequence encodes CASSESWGTGMEKLFF.